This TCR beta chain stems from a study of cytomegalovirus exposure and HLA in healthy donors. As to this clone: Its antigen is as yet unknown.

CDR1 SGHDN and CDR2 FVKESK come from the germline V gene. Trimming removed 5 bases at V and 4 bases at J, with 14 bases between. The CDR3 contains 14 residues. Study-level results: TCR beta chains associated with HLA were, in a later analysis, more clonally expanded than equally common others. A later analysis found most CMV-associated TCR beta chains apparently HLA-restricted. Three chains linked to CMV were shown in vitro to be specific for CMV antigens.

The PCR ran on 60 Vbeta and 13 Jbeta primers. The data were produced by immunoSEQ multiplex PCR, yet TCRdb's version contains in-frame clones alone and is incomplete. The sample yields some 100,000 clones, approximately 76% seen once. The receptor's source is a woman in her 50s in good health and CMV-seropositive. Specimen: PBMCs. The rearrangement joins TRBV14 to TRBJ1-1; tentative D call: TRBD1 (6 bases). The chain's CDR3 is CASSVDRGGTEAFF. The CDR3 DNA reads TGTGCCAGCAGCGTCGACAGAGGGGGCACTGAAGCTTTCTTT.